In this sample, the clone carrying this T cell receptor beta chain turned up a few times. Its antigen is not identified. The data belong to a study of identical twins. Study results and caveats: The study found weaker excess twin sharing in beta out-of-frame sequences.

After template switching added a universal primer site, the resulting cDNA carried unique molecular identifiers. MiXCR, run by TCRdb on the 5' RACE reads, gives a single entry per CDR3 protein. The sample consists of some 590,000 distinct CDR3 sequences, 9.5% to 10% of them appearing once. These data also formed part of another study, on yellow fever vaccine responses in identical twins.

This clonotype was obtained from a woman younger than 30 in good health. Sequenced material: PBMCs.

The DNA for the CDR3 is TGTGCCAGCAAGGGGACCAGCACAACTAATGAAAAACTGTTTTTT. Translating gives CASKGTSTTNEKLFF. The chain employs TRBV2 and TRBJ1-4; perhaps TRBD1 as D (5 bases). V shed 7 bases and J shed 0 bases, with 12 bases lying between them. The germline gives CDR1 SNHLY, CDR2 FYNNEI. This CDR3 is built from 15 residues. Together with reference TRBV2 and TRBJ1-4, the CDR3 gives the full variable domain: EPEVTQTPSHQVTQMGQEVILRCVPISNHLYFYWYRQILGQKVEFLVSFYNNEISEKSEIFDDQFSVERPDGSNFTLKIRSTKLEDSAMYFCASKGTSTTNEKLFFGSGTQLSVL.